This record concerns one TCR beta chain sequence. No antigen is known for it. These data come from a study of T cell responses to AZD1222 COVID-19 vaccine. The CDR3 covers 14 residues. V was clipped by 3 bases and J by 1 base, with 9 bases between them. Germline V CDR1 and CDR2: SGHTA, FQGNSA. TCRdb keeps only in-frame clones here, not all; method: immunoSEQ multiplex PCR. Of about 99,000 clones listed, about 85% are singletons. Points from the study as a whole: Donors were largely white British and mainly female; clonal diversity was possibly underestimated. Spike regions recognized by vaccine-associated CD4 TCRs spanned the protein, led by 160-218 and 743-854.

The TCR sequence derives from an adult in good health. This chain links TRBV7-2 with TRBJ2-5, with no clear D. Sequenced material: peripheral blood, taken on day 0 of AZD1222 vaccination. CDR3 in amino acids: CASSFAGPQETQYF. CDR3 nucleotide sequence: TGTGCCAGCAGCTTTGCAGGCCCCCAAGAGACCCAGTACTTC.